This TCR beta chain was sequenced in a study of OX40 agonist ivuxolimab in advanced cancers. Libraries were prepared by immunoSEQ multiplex PCR; TCRdb keeps only in-frame clonotypes and omits some of them. The table records 25,000 to 40,000 clones, 84% of them present only once. Study findings and constraints: On average, a greater number of expanded clones characterised CD8+ T cells relative to CD4+.

Collection of blood occurred at baseline, at cycle 4 day 1, and at cycle 7 day 1. As concerns this clone: Its cognate antigen is unknown.

Germline V gene data show CDR1 as SGDLS and CDR2 as YYNGEE. The CDR3 has 11 residues. V lost 5 bases and J 8 bases, leaving 10 bases between the germline ends. The chain employs TRBV9 and TRBJ1-2; no reliable D call. The source was CD4+ or CD8+ T cells sorted from blood, collected in a trial of the OX40 agonist ivuxolimab. The clonotype was recovered from an adult with an advanced solid tumor such as melanoma, head and neck, liver or kidney cancer. The CDR3 DNA is TGTGCCAGCAGGGGCCTAGGCGGCTACACCTTC. Protein sequence: CASRGLGGYTF.